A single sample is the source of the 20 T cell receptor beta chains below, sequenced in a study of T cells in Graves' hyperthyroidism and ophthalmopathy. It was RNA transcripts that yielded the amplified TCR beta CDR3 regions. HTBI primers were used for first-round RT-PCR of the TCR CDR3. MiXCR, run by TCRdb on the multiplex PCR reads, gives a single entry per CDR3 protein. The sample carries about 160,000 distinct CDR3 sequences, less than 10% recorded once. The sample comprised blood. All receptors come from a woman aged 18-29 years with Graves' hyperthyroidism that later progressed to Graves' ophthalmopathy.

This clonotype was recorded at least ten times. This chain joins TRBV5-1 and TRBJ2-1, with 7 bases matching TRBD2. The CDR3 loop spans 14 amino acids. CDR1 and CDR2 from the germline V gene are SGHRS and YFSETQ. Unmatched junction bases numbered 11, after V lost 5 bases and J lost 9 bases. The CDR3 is CASRSGIGGFEQFF. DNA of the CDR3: TGCGCCAGCAGAAGCGGGATCGGGGGGTTTGAGCAGTTCTTC.

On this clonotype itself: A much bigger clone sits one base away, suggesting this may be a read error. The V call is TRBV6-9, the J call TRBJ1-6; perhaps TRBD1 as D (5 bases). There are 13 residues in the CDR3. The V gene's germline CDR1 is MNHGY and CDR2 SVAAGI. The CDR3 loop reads CAGRQTNNSPLYF. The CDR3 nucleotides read TGTGCCGGAAGACAGACGAATAATTCACCCCTCTACTTT.

The CDR3 protein is CASSHGHQAFF. The CDR3 DNA is TGTGCCAGCAGCCATGGACACCAAGCTTTCTTT. V is TRBV4-2 and J is TRBJ1-1; possible D gene TRBD1, 5 bases. Germline V gene sequence: CDR1 LGHNA, CDR2 YNFKEQ. The V end was cut by 3 bases, the J end by 9 bases, with 8 bases between. The CDR3 consists of 11 residues.

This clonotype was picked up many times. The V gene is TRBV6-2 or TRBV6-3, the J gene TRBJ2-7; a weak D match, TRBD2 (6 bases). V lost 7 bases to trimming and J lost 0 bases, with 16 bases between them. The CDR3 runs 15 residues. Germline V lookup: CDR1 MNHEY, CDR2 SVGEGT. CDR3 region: CASNRIGGSSYEQYF. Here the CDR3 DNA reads TGTGCCAGCAACCGAATCGGGGGTAGCTCCTACGAGCAGTACTTC.

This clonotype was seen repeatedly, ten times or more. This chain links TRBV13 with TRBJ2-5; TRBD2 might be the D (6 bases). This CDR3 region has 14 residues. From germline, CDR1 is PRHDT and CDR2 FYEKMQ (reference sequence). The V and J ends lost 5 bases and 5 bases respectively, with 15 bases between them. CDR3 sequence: CASSTRRAGETQYF. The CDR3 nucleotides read TGTGCCAGCAGCACCCGACGGGCGGGGGAGACCCAGTACTTC.

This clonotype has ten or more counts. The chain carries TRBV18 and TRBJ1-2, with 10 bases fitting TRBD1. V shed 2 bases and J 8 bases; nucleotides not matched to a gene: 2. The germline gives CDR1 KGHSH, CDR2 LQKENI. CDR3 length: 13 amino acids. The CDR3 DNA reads TGTGCCAGCTCACCAGAGACAGGGGGCGGCTACACCTTC. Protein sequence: CASSPETGGGYTF.

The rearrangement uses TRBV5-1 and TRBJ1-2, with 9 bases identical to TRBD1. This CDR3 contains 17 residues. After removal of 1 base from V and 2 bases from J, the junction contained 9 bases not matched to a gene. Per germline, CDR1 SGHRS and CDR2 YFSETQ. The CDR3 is CASSLSGTGTSNYGYTF. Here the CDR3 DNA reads TGCGCCAGCAGCTTGTCTGGGACAGGGACCTCAAACTATGGCTACACCTTC. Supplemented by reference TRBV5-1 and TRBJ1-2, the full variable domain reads KAGVTQTPRYLIKTRGQQVTLSCSPISGHRSVSWYQQTPGQGLQFLFEYFSETQRNKGNFPGRFSGRQFSNSRSEMNVSTLELGDSALYLCASSLSGTGTSNYGYTFGSGTRLTVV.

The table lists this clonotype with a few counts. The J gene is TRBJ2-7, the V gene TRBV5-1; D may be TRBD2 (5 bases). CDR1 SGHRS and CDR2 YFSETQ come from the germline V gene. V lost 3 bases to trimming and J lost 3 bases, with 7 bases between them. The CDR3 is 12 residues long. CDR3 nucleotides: TGCGCCAGCAGCTCGGACTTCTACGAGCAGTACTTC. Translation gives CASSSDFYEQYF.

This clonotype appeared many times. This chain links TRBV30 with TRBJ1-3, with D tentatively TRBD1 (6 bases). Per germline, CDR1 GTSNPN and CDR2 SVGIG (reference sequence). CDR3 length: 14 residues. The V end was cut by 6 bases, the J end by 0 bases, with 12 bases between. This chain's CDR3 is CACPRQVSGNTIYF. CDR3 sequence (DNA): TGTGCCTGTCCTCGACAGGTCTCTGGAAACACCATATATTTT.

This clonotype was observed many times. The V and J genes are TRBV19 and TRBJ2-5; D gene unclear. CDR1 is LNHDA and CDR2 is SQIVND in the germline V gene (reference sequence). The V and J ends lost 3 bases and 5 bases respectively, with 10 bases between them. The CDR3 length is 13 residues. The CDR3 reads CASSMYELETQYF. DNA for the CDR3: TGTGCCAGTAGTATGTATGAATTGGAGACCCAGTACTTC. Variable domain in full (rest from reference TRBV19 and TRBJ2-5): DGGITQSPKYLFRKEGQNVTLSCEQNLNHDAMYWYRQDPGQGLRLIYYSQIVNDFQKGDIAEGYSVSREKKESFPLTVTSAQKNPTAFYLCASSMYELETQYFGPGTRLLVL.

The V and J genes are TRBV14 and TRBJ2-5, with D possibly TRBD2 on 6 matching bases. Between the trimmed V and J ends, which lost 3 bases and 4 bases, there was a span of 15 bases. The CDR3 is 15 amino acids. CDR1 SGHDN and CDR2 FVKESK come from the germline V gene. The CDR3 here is CASSQSGGGGETQYF. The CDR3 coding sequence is TGTGCCAGCAGCCAGTCCGGTGGGGGAGGAGAGACCCAGTACTTC.

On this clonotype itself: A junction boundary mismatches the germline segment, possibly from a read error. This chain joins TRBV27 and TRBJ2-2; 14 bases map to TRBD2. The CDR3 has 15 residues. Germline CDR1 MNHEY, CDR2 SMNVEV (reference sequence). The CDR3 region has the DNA TGTACCAGCAGTTACCTGACTAGCGGGGGGGGCGAGCTGTTTTTT. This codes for CTSSYLTSGGGELFF.

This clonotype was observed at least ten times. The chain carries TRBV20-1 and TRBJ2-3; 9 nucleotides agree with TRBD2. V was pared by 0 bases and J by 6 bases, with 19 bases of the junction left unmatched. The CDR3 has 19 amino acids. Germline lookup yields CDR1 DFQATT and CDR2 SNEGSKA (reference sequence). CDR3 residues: CSARDCGGGPQKTWDTQYF. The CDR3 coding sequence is TGCAGTGCTAGAGATTGCGGGGGGGGACCACAAAAAACGTGGGATACGCAGTATTTT.

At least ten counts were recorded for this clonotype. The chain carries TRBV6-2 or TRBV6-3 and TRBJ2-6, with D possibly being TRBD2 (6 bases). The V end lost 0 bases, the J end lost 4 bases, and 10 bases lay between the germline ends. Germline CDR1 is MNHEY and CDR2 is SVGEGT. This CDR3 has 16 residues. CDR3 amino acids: CASSYSIGRGANVLTF. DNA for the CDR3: TGTGCCAGCAGTTACTCGATCGGGAGAGGGGCCAACGTCCTGACTTTC.

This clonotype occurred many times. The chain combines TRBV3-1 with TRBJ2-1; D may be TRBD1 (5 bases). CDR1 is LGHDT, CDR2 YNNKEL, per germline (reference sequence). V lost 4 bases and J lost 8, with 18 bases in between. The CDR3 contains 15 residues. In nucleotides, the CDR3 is TGTGCCAGCAGCCTCCTACCCAGGGTTCAGGATGAGCAGTTCTTC. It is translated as CASSLLPRVQDEQFF.

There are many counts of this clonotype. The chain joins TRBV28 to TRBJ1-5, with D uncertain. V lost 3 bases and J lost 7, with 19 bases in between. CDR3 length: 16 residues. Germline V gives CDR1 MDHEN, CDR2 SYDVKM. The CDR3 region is CASSFAPLGNGQPQHF. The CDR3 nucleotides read TGTGCCAGCAGTTTTGCCCCTCTAGGGAATGGGCAGCCCCAGCATTTT.

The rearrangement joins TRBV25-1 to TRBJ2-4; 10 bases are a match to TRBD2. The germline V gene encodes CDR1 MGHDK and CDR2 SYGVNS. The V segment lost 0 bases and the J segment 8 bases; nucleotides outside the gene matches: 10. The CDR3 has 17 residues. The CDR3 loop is CASSEYSGGHQGDIQYF. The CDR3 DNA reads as TGTGCCAGCAGTGAATATAGCGGGGGGCATCAGGGGGACATTCAGTACTTC.

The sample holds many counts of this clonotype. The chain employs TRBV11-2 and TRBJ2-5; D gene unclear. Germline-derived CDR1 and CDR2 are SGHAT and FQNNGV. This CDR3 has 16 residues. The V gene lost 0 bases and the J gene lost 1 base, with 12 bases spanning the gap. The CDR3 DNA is TGTGCCAGCAGCTTAGAGGTATCGGGCCTCCAAGAGACCCAGTACTTC. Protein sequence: CASSLEVSGLQETQYF.

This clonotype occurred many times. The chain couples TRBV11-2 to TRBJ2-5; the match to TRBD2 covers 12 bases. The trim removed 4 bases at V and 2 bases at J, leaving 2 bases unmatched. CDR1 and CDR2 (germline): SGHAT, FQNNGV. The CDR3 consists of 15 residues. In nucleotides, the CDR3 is TGTGCCAGCAGCTCGGGGACTAGCGGGCAAGAGACCCAGTACTTC. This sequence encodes CASSSGTSGQETQYF. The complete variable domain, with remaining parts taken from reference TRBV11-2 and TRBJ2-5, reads EAGVAQSPRYKIIEKRQSVAFWCNPISGHATLYWYQQILGQGPKLLIQFQNNGVVDDSQLPKDRFSAERLKGVDSTLKIQPAKLEDSAVYLCASSSGTSGQETQYFGPGTRLLVL.

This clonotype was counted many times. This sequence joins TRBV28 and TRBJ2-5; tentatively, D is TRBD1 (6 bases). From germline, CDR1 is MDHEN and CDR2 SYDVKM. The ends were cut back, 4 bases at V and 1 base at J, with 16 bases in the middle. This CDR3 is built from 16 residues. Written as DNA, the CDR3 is TGTGCCAGCAGTTCCCTGGACAGAAGGGTCCAAGAGACCCAGTACTTC. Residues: CASSSLDRRVQETQYF.